The source of this T cell receptor beta chain is a study of beta chain features in type 1 diabetes. This clone was observed a few times. The antigen remains undetermined. General study results and limits: VDJ junctions from type 1 diabetes patients carried fewer insertions and larger deletions. For Type 1 diabetes patients, all four CD4+ subsets carried TCRB CDR3s that were moderately but significantly shorter. Possibly, sequencing cDNA over-represented cells that had high TCR expression levels.

J lost 0 bases, V lost 7 bases, and 4 bases had no gene match. The CDR3 has 15 residues. From germline, CDR1 is SGHDT and CDR2 YYEEEE. Sequenced material consisted of expressed TCRB transcripts (all of the isolated RNA was reverse transcribed). Naive, central memory and regulatory T cell samples came to a mean of approximately 3.3 million reads. Clones were sequenced by immunoSEQ multiplex PCR, and TCRdb holds only the in-frame ones, with some missing. Found here are more than 250,000 clones, around 21% of them singletons; the top ten hold about 0.027%. This rearrangement joins TRBV5-6 to TRBJ2-6, with 7 bases identical to TRBD1. Input material: naive CD4+ T cells from blood. This sequence originates from a woman in her 40s with type 1 diabetes. CDR3 residues: CASLGQSSGANVLTF. The CDR3 nucleotides are TGTGCCAGCTTGGGACAGTCCTCTGGGGCCAACGTCCTGACTTTC.